This T cell receptor beta chain was documented in a study of cytomegalovirus exposure and HLA in healthy donors. Study-level background: A subsequent analysis reported that the 100 to 150 validation repertoires were produced on the same platform that had also been used for the roughly 700 first-cohort repertoires.

The protocol was immunoSEQ multiplex PCR, while the TCRdb copy is restricted to in-frame clones and leaves out a portion. The sample holds 90,000 to 130,000 clones, 90% to 96% seen once. Germline-derived CDR1 and CDR2 are MNHEY and SMNVEV (reference sequence). The length of the CDR3 is 15 residues. Trimming stripped 6 bases from V and 0 bases from J, with 9 bases between. Notes on this clone: The antigen is unknown.

Study observations and caveats: It was 164 TCR beta chains that were listed as cytomegalovirus-associated. Subsequent analysis found a tendency for first-cohort TCR clusters to co-occur within the 120 or so validation repertoires. As was reported, the classifier diagnosed cytomegalovirus status with high specificity and sensitivity.

The sample taken for sequencing was PBMCs. The clonotype comes from a woman aged 18 to 35 in good health and CMV-seronegative. This sequence joins TRBV27 and TRBJ2-6; tentatively, D is TRBD1 (5 bases). CDR3 coding DNA: TGTGCCAGCAGCCGACAGAGCTCTGGGGCCAACGTCCTGACTTTC. This translates into CASSRQSSGANVLTF.